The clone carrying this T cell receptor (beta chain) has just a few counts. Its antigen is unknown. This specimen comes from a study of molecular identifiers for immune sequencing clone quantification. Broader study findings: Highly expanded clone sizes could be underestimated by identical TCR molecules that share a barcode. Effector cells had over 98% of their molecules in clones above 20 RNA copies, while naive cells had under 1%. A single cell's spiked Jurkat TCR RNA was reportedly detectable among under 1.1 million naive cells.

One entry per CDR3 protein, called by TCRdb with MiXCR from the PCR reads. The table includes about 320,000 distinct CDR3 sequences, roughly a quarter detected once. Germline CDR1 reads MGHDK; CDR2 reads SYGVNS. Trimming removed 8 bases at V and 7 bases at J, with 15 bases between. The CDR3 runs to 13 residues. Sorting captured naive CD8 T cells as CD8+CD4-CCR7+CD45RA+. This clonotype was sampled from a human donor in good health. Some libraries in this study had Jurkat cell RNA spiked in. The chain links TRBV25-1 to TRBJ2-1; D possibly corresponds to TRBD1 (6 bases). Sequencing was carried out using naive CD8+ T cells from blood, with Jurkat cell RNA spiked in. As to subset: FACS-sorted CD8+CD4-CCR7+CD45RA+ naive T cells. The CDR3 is CASGVDRPNEQFF. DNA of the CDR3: TGTGCCAGCGGCGTTGACAGGCCTAATGAGCAGTTCTTC.